This is a list of T cell receptor beta chains from one sample in a study of blood T cell repertoires in COVID-19. Assay: immunoSEQ multiplex PCR; the TCRdb copy retains only in-frame clones and omits some. The repertoire has tens of thousands of clones, around 85% of them found once; the top ten carry 35% to 45%. The sequenced material came from peripheral blood. These receptors all stem from a man older than 75 with acute or convalescent COVID-19. Each CDR3 is given with its conserved first and last residue. Each record gives: clone size, J gene, D gene, V gene, CDR3 protein, CDR3 DNA. The D gene is left open where the match is weak. Some rows have no size entry. The others give once, few or many, or a class for an expanded clone.

. | TRBJ2-5 | TRBD2 | TRBV14 | CASSQLTGGDQETQYF | TGTGCCAGCAGCCAGCTTACGGGAGGGGACCAAGAGACCCAGTACTTC
. | TRBJ1-1 | . | TRBV19 | CASSTTRNTEAFF | TGTGCCAGTAGTACAACAAGGAACACTGAAGCTTTCTTT
. | TRBJ2-2 | . | TRBV7-2 | CASYSVPGELFF | TGTGCCAGCTACTCTGTCCCCGGGGAGCTGTTTTTT
. | TRBJ2-3 | TRBD2 | TRBV3-1/TRBV3-2 | CASSRGTSGRALIDTQYF | TGTGCCAGCAGCCGGGGGACTAGCGGGAGGGCCCTCATTGATACGCAGTATTTT
. | TRBJ2-5 | . | TRBV6-5 | CASSNGQRTDF | TGTGCCAGCAGTAACGGACAGCGGACGGACTTC
. | TRBJ1-2 | . | TRBV7-2 | CASSPSQKGLGGYTF | TGTGCCAGCAGCCCATCGCAGAAGGGGCTGGGAGGCTACACCTTC
. | TRBJ1-1 | . | TRBV5-1 | CASSLAGQLTEAFF | TGCGCCAGCAGCTTGGCAGGGCAGCTCACTGAAGCTTTCTTT
many | TRBJ1-1 | . | TRBV6-6 | CASITGVNTEAFF | TGTGCCAGCATCACGGGGGTGAACACTGAAGCTTTCTTT
. | TRBJ1-2 | . | TRBV24-1 | CATSDRQASYGYTF | TGTGCCACCAGTGATCGACAGGCGAGCTATGGCTACACCTTC
. | TRBJ2-1 | . | TRBV7-2 | CASSLVVLSYNEQFF | TGTGCCAGCAGCTTAGTTGTTCTATCCTACAATGAGCAGTTCTTC
. | TRBJ2-5 | TRBD1 | TRBV6-5 | CASEFRGLLETQYF | TGTGCCAGCGAGTTCAGGGGGCTTTTGGAGACCCAGTACTTC
. | TRBJ1-5 | . | TRBV5-8 | CASMSRVTNQPQHF | TGTGCCAGCATGTCCAGGGTGACAAATCAGCCCCAGCATTTT
. | TRBJ2-3 | . | TRBV6-5 | CASSLLAADSDTQYF | TGTGCCAGCAGTCTCTTGGCGGCCGACTCAGATACGCAGTATTTT
. | TRBJ2-5 | . | TRBV5-1 | CASSNSRGAETQYF | TGCGCCAGCAGCAACTCCCGGGGAGCAGAGACCCAGTACTTC
. | TRBJ1-1 | . | TRBV6-5 | CASSGVSMNTEAFF | TGTGCCAGCTCGGGGGTTTCCATGAACACTGAAGCTTTCTTT
once | TRBJ1-6 | . | TRBV2 | CASSELGGTPLHF | TGTGCCAGCAGTGAATTAGGAGGGACACCCCTCCACTTT
. | TRBJ1-1 | . | TRBV4-2 | CASSPEGGNEAFF | TGTGCCAGCAGCCCGGAGGGAGGGAATGAAGCTTTCTTT
once | TRBJ1-1 | . | TRBV5-6 | CASSLGREKGTEAFF | TGTGCCAGCAGCTTGGGCAGGGAAAAGGGAACTGAAGCTTTCTTT
. | TRBJ2-7 | . | TRBV2 | CASKPSTRVYEQYF | TGTGCCAGCAAACCCTCGACTAGGGTTTACGAGCAGTACTTC
. | TRBJ2-7 | . | TRBV11-3 | CASSKTGFHEQYF | TGTGCCAGCAGCAAAACAGGGTTCCACGAGCAGTACTTC
. | TRBJ2-4 | TRBD2 | TRBV19 | CASSLTSGRSLAKNIQYF | TGTGCCAGTAGCCTTACTAGCGGGAGGTCACTAGCCAAAAACATTCAGTACTTC
once | TRBJ1-4 | . | TRBV27 | CATKRGASEKLFF | TGTGCCACTAAGCGGGGGGCGAGTGAAAAACTGTTTTTT
once | TRBJ2-5 | TRBD2 | TRBV15 | CATSRVGGGRLQETQYF | TGTGCCACCAGCAGAGTGGGTGGCGGGAGGCTCCAAGAGACCCAGTACTTC
. | TRBJ2-7 | . | TRBV18 | CASSPPSKTYEQYF | TGTGCCAGCTCACCACCGAGCAAAACCTACGAGCAGTACTTC
once | TRBJ2-7 | TRBD2 | TRBV6-6 | CASSPFPGLGEQYF | TGTGCCAGCAGCCCTTTCCCGGGACTAGGCGAGCAGTACTTC
. | TRBJ2-2 | . | TRBV5-4 | CASSFGQGYLSGELFF | TGTGCCAGCAGCTTCGGCCAGGGTTATCTCTCCGGGGAGCTGTTTTTT
. | TRBJ1-1 | . | TRBV7-2 | CASSFVPDTEAFF | TGTGCCAGCAGCTTTGTACCGGACACTGAAGCTTTCTTT
few | TRBJ2-1 | TRBD2 | TRBV9 | CASSRGTSGRYEQFF | TGTGCCAGCAGCCGGGGGACTAGCGGGAGATATGAGCAGTTCTTC
. | TRBJ1-1 | . | TRBV9 | CASSPQASLAAEAFF | TGTGCCAGCAGCCCTCAAGCGAGCTTGGCGGCTGAAGCTTTCTTT
. | TRBJ1-6 | TRBD1 | TRBV7-9 | CASSGQGASNSPLHF | TGTGCCAGCAGTGGACAGGGGGCTTCAAATTCACCCCTCCACTTT
. | TRBJ2-6 | TRBD1 | TRBV10-2 | CASSTWTGGSGANVLTF | TGCGCCAGCAGTACTTGGACAGGAGGCTCTGGGGCCAACGTCCTGACTTTC
many | TRBJ1-1 | . | TRBV28 | CASSLSFAEAFF | TGTGCCAGCAGTTTGTCGTTCGCTGAAGCTTTCTTT
. | TRBJ2-1 | TRBD2 | TRBV11-2 | CASSLDSGLAGGEQFF | TGTGCCAGCAGCTTAGACTCTGGACTAGCGGGAGGTGAGCAGTTCTTC
. | TRBJ1-6 | TRBD1 | TRBV5-1 | CASSLAGQGYPRGAPLHF | TGCGCCAGCAGCTTAGCCGGACAGGGTTATCCTCGAGGCGCCCCCCTCCACTTT
. | TRBJ1-2 | . | TRBV7-2 | CASSLNTWTDGYTF | TGTGCCAGCAGCTTAAATACCTGGACAGATGGCTACACCTTC
. | TRBJ1-1 | . | TRBV6-6 | CASSRDTGDTEAFF | TGTGCCAGCAGCCGCGATACGGGAGACACTGAAGCTTTCTTT
. | TRBJ2-3 | TRBD2 | TRBV5-1 | CASSLTSGSTDTQYF | TGCGCCAGCAGCTTGACTAGCGGGAGCACAGATACGCAGTATTTT
. | TRBJ1-4 | . | TRBV7-2 | CASSLAGRGTNEKLFF | TGTGCCAGCAGCTTAGCGGGTAGGGGGACTAATGAAAAACTGTTTTTT
. | TRBJ1-6 | TRBD1 | TRBV6-6 | CASRRQGQRYNSPLHF | TGTGCCAGCAGGAGACAGGGTCAACGATATAATTCACCCCTCCACTTT
. | TRBJ1-5 | TRBD1 | TRBV19 | CASRQGATNQPQHF | TGTGCCAGTAGGCAGGGGGCTACCAATCAGCCCCAGCATTTT
. | TRBJ2-4 | . | TRBV5-8 | CASRFRTKNIQYF | TGTGCCAGCAGGTTCAGGACCAAAAACATTCAGTACTTC
. | TRBJ1-2 | TRBD1 | TRBV6-5 | CASRGTGDIILGYTF | TGTGCCAGCAGGGGCACAGGGGATATAATTCTTGGCTACACCTTC
few | TRBJ1-4 | . | TRBV5-1 | CASSLVGEAEEKLFF | TGCGCCAGCAGCTTGGTAGGCGAGGCGGAGGAAAAACTGTTTTTT
few | TRBJ1-5 | TRBD1 | TRBV6-5 | CASSFTTGGQPQHF | TGTGCCAGCAGTTTCACGACAGGGGGTCAGCCCCAGCATTTT
. | TRBJ2-1 | TRBD2 | TRBV2 | CASRGSGRQYNEQFF | TGTGCCAGCAGGGGGTCCGGGAGGCAATACAATGAGCAGTTCTTC
once | TRBJ2-1 | TRBD2 | TRBV2 | CASSLAGGGSDEQFF | TGTGCCAGCAGTCTAGCGGGAGGAGGGTCCGATGAGCAGTTCTTC
. | TRBJ2-1 | . | TRBV2 | CATTSSSYNEQFF | TGTGCCACTACTAGTTCCTCCTACAATGAGCAGTTCTTC
. | TRBJ2-1 | . | TRBV13 | CASSTLIEVDEQFF | TGTGCCAGCAGCACCCTTATTGAGGTCGATGAGCAGTTCTTC
. | TRBJ2-2 | . | TRBV7-3 | CASSLTNTGELFF | TGTGCCAGCAGCCTTACTAACACCGGGGAGCTGTTTTTT
. | TRBJ2-1 | TRBD1 | TRBV7-2 | CASSLVLGDRGINEQFF | TGTGCCAGCAGCTTAGTCTTAGGGGACAGGGGAATAAATGAGCAGTTCTTC
. | TRBJ1-4 | TRBD1 | TRBV15 | CATSDRGWKLFF | TGTGCCACTTCGGACAGGGGTTGGAAACTGTTTTTT
. | TRBJ2-2 | TRBD2 | TRBV6-5 | CASRLAGINTGELFF | TGTGCCAGCAGACTAGCGGGAATAAACACCGGGGAGCTGTTTTTT
. | TRBJ2-2 | TRBD2 | TRBV5-1 | CASSLANSGSLNTGELFF | TGCGCCAGCAGCTTGGCGAATAGCGGGAGTCTGAACACCGGGGAGCTGTTTTTT
. | TRBJ1-1 | TRBD1 | TRBV6-5 | CASSYSQPGGTEAFF | TGTGCCAGCAGTTACTCCCAACCAGGGGGCACTGAAGCTTTCTTT
few | TRBJ1-1 | . | TRBV28 | CASRDRPITEAFF | TGTGCCAGCAGGGACAGACCCATCACTGAAGCTTTCTTT
once | TRBJ2-7 | TRBD2 | TRBV5-4 | CASSPNPGTSGGYEQYF | TGTGCCAGCAGCCCAAACCCCGGGACTAGCGGGGGGTACGAGCAGTACTTC